This TCR beta chain was documented in a study of cytomegalovirus exposure and HLA in healthy donors. Study findings and constraints: Reports described diagnosis of cytomegalovirus status by the classifier as highly specific and sensitive. A prior analysis recorded that most TCR beta V segments were productive about 90% or about 30% of the time.

With respect to this clone: Its target is not known.

PCR involved 60 Vbeta and 13 Jbeta primers. Generated by immunoSEQ multiplex PCR, the TCRdb table keeps only in-frame clones and is missing some. There are fewer than 200,000 clones in the sample; about 83% occur only once, and around 2.6% lies in the top ten. CDR1 is MNHEY and CDR2 is SVGAGI in the germline V gene. CDR3 length equals 12 residues. J lost 7 bases, V lost 10 bases, and 9 bases had no gene match. V usage is TRBV6-5 and J usage is TRBJ1-2, with 7 bases lining up with TRBD1. The specimen sequenced was PBMCs. The sequence was collected from a female donor in good health and CMV-seronegative. The chain's CDR3 is CATGQVSFGYTF. The CDR3 DNA follows: TGTGCCACCGGACAGGTTTCTTTTGGCTACACCTTC.